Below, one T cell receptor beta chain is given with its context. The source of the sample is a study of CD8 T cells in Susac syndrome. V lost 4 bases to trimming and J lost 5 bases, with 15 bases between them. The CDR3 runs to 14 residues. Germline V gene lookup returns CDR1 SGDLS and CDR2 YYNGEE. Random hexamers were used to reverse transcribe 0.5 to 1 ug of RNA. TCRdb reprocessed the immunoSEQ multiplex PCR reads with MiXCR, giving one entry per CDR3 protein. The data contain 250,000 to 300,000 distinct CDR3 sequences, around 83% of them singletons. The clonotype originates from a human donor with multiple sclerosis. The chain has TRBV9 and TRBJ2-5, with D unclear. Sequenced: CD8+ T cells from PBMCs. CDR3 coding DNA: TGTGCCAGCAGCATTGGGCAGGTCGAGGAGACCCAGTACTTC. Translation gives CASSIGQVEETQYF.